A selection of T cell receptor beta chains follows, all from one sample in a study of ipilimumab plus nivolumab after autologous stem cell transplantation. Data came from immunoSEQ multiplex PCR; TCRdb stores just in-frame clones and leaves some out. The sample lists some 17,000 clones; roughly 85% were seen once. The input for sequencing was PBMCs, taken in a trial of ipilimumab plus nivolumab as post-transplant consolidation. The receptors shown here come from a male donor with diffuse large B-cell lymphoma. CDR3s include the opening cysteine and the closing phenylalanine or tryptophan. D genes are given only for firm matches. Clone size appears in some rows only: once, few, many, or a class for an expanded clone.

CDR3	DNA	J	size	V	D
CASSVGRQGGSEQYF	TGTGCCAGCAGCGTAGGTCGGCAGGGTGGGTCCGAGCAGTACTTC	TRBJ2-7	once	TRBV9	NA
CASRGRTGGFSPLHF	TGTGCCAGCAGGGGGAGGACAGGGGGGTTCTCACCCCTCCACTTT	TRBJ1-6	NA	TRBV2	TRBD1
CATSRGQQGSSYEQYF	TGTGCCACCAGCAGGGGGCAACAGGGGAGCTCCTACGAGCAGTACTTC	TRBJ2-7	NA	TRBV15	TRBD1
CASSPRDREGETQYF	TGTGCCAGCAGCCCCCGGGACAGGGAGGGAGAGACCCAGTACTTC	TRBJ2-5	NA	TRBV5-4	TRBD1
CATLRGGSYTF	TGTGCCACCTTACGAGGGGGAAGCTACACCTTC	TRBJ1-2	few	TRBV28	NA
CASSSLGGATTGELFF	TGCGCCAGCAGCTCTTTGGGAGGGGCGACCACCGGGGAGCTGTTTTTT	TRBJ2-2	NA	TRBV5-1	TRBD2
CASRDSGANVLTF	TGTGCCAGTAGAGACTCTGGGGCCAACGTCCTGACTTTC	TRBJ2-6	NA	TRBV19	NA
CASSPTGTAYYGYTF	TGTGCCAGCAGCCCAACCGGGACGGCTTACTATGGCTACACCTTC	TRBJ1-2	NA	TRBV5-4	NA
CASSLGPGRGGRNEQFF	TGCGCCAGCAGCTTGGGCCCCGGGCGGGGGGGGCGCAATGAGCAGTTCTTC	TRBJ2-1	NA	TRBV5-1	TRBD2
CASIEGLAGANSYNEQFF	TGCGCCAGCATTGAAGGGCTAGCGGGGGCTAACTCCTACAATGAGCAGTTCTTC	TRBJ2-1	NA	TRBV5-1	TRBD2
CASSPGTSTPGELFF	TGTGCCAGCAGTCCCGGGACTAGTACACCAGGGGAGCTGTTTTTT	TRBJ2-2	NA	TRBV11-3	TRBD2
CASRGGVSALTGELFF	TGTGCCAGTAGGGGTGGGGTTAGTGCGTTGACCGGGGAGCTGTTTTTT	TRBJ2-2	NA	TRBV19	NA
CASSSAAYEQYF	TGTGCCAGCTCCTCGGCTGCCTACGAGCAGTACTTC	TRBJ2-7	NA	TRBV5-4	NA
CASSKRGTGVYEKLFF	TGTGCCAGCAGTAAGCGTGGGACAGGGGTTTATGAAAAACTGTTTTTT	TRBJ1-4	NA	TRBV2	TRBD1
CASSSGFNTEAFF	TGTGCCAGCAGTTCAGGGTTTAACACTGAAGCTTTCTTT	TRBJ1-1	NA	TRBV27	NA
CASRLCRGGTGTCDYGYTF	TGTGCAAGTCGCTTGTGTCGGGGTGGGACAGGGACGTGCGACTATGGCTACACCTTC	TRBJ1-2	NA	TRBV12-2	NA
CASTRTSIGYNEQFF	TGTGCCAGCACCCGTACTAGCATCGGCTACAATGAGCAGTTCTTC	TRBJ2-1	NA	TRBV11-2	NA
CASNQRQGGAFF	TGTGCCAGCAATCAGAGACAGGGTGGAGCTTTCTTT	TRBJ1-1	NA	TRBV7-2	TRBD1
CASSLSHLTDTQYF	TGTGCCAGCAGCTTGAGTCACCTCACAGATACGCAGTATTTT	TRBJ2-3	NA	TRBV5-5	NA